This TCR beta chain was identified during a study of shared T cell receptors in the human thymus. Germline CDR1 is LGHNA and CDR2 is YSLEER. V lost 0 bases to trimming and J lost 1 base; unmatched junction nucleotides: 5. The CDR3 has 17 residues. Clones were sequenced by immunoSEQ multiplex PCR, and TCRdb holds only the in-frame ones, with some missing. This sample has under 700,000 clones, with more than 75% found just once. This clone has a handful of counts. Different DNA sequences within this sample yield the same CDR3. These sequences were also reported in another study, on human thymus T cells. That investigation notes: Healthy Finnish infants undergoing corrective surgery for congenital heart defects provided the donor material. Corrective cardiac surgery supplied the resected thymus tissue. In thymic and blood repertoires alike, V and J usage looked biased. A high degree of thymic repertoire overlap among unrelated individuals was reported in related research.

The sequencing input was thymocytes. The clonotype comes from a boy under two years old with a congenital heart defect. The chain joins TRBV4-3 to TRBJ2-2; 7 bases map to TRBD2. Here the CDR3 reads CASSQDRLAENTGELFF. The DNA of the CDR3 is TGCGCCAGCAGCCAAGATAGGCTAGCGGAGAACACCGGGGAGCTGTTTTTT.